Given below is one T cell receptor (beta chain) in context. What it binds is not known. The data are from a study of T cells in Graves' hyperthyroidism and ophthalmopathy. Findings and limits, study-wide: Stable hyperthyroidism was separated from ophthalmopathy by a model based on 13 V-J features. The majority of expanded thyroid clonotypes above 0.001 also appeared in blood.

CDR1 and CDR2 from the germline V gene are MNHNS and SASEGT. The V and J ends lost 8 bases and 2 bases respectively, with 13 bases between them. There are 13 residues in the CDR3. Researchers amplified the TCR beta CDR3 regions from RNA transcripts. Researchers ran a first-round RT-PCR on the TCR CDR3 using the HTBI primer set. In TCRdb, the multiplex PCR reads were re-called with MiXCR into one record per CDR3 protein. Of 470,000 or so distinct CDR3 sequences in the sample, under 25% were seen once. Absence of ophthalmopathy progression within 18 months defined stable Graves' hyperthyroidism. Diagnosis rested on symptoms, serum thyroxine and TRAb, thyroid ultrasound, and orbital computed tomography.

The chain uses TRBV6-1 and TRBJ2-7; D may correspond to TRBD1 or TRBD2 (6 bases each). This sequence was found in a man in his late teens or twenties with Graves' hyperthyroidism. Sequences were obtained from blood. The CDR3 DNA sequence: TGTGCCAGCGATGAGGGGGAGGCCTACGAGCAGTACTTC. Protein sequence: CASDEGEAYEQYF.